Sequencing of this TCR beta chain was carried out in a study of blood T cell repertoires in COVID-19. Study-level background: The samples span acute and convalescent COVID-19 from the United States, Italy and Spain.

Profiled with immunoSEQ multiplex PCR; TCRdb holds only in-frame clones, not every one. The table shows 540,000 or so clones, with 85% to 90% occurring only once. CDR1 is SGHTA, CDR2 FQGNSA, per germline. The length of the CDR3 is 13 residues. V was shortened by 5 bases and J by 2 bases, with 10 bases between the two germline ends. Sequencing input: peripheral blood. The receptor was derived from a woman between 45 and 65 years old with COVID-19, enrolled during active disease. The rearrangement joins TRBV7-2 to TRBJ2-7; D possibly corresponds to TRBD2 (6 bases). The CDR3 loop is CASSQTSPYEQYF. The CDR3 DNA follows: TGTGCCAGCAGCCAGACTAGTCCCTACGAGCAGTACTTC.